This is a list of T cell receptor beta chains from one sample in a study of OX40 agonist ivuxolimab in advanced cancers. Libraries were prepared by immunoSEQ multiplex PCR; TCRdb keeps only in-frame clonotypes and omits some of them. The sample comprises 120,000 or so clones, around 93% of which are singletons, and more than 0.15% rests with the top ten. The sequenced sample was CD4+ or CD8+ T cells sorted from blood, obtained in a trial of the OX40 agonist ivuxolimab. The source is an adult with an advanced solid tumor such as melanoma, head and neck, liver or kidney cancer. Each CDR3 is given with its conserved first and last residue. A D gene is named only where the DNA matches it firmly. The listing skips clone size in some rows; elsewhere it reads once, few, many or a size class.

V	J	size	D	CDR3	DNA
TRBV19	TRBJ1-1	-	-	CASSLTGVNTEAFF	TGTGCCAGTAGTCTTACGGGGGTGAACACTGAAGCTTTCTTT
TRBV12-5	TRBJ1-6	-	-	CASVSQGGHSPLHF	TGTGCTAGTGTCTCTCAGGGAGGGCATTCACCCCTCCACTTT
TRBV6-1	TRBJ1-1	-	-	CASSEVGAEAFF	TGTGCCAGCAGCGAGGTAGGGGCTGAAGCTTTCTTT
TRBV28	TRBJ1-4	once	-	CASSSNYWGSTNEKLFF	TGTGCCAGCAGTTCCAATTACTGGGGCTCAACTAATGAAAAACTGTTTTTT
TRBV28	TRBJ2-2	once	-	CASSSPGAPRSGELFF	TGTGCCAGCAGTTCTCCAGGGGCCCCGCGGTCCGGGGAGCTGTTTTTT
TRBV27	TRBJ2-3	-	-	CASSVSAPRTLRTDTQYF	TGTGCCAGCAGTGTATCCGCCCCCAGGACTTTACGCACAGATACGCAGTATTTT
TRBV30	TRBJ1-3	-	-	CAWSPGPTAYSGNTIYF	TGTGCCTGGAGTCCGGGGCCCACGGCGTACTCTGGAAACACCATATATTTT
TRBV7-2	TRBJ2-7	-	-	CASSPPGSYEQYF	TGTGCCAGCAGCCCGCCCGGCTCCTACGAGCAGTACTTC
TRBV18	TRBJ2-1	-	-	CASSPAGNRNEQFF	TGTGCCAGCTCTCCCGCGGGGAACCGCAATGAGCAGTTCTTC
TRBV18	TRBJ2-2	-	-	CASSPLNTGELFF	TGTGCCAGCTCACCTTTGAACACCGGGGAGCTGTTTTTT
TRBV10-3	TRBJ2-7	-	-	CATSRDTRDEQYF	TGTGCCACCAGCCGGGACACTCGGGACGAGCAGTACTTC
TRBV5-1	TRBJ2-7	-	-	CASSPDRSAYEQYF	TGCGCCAGCAGCCCAGACAGGTCAGCCTACGAGCAGTACTTC
TRBV15	TRBJ1-2	-	-	CATSRERGSGYGYTF	TGTGCCACCAGCAGAGAGCGGGGTTCGGGCTATGGCTACACCTTC
TRBV5-6	TRBJ2-7	-	-	CASSLDRGSRSSYEQYF	TGTGCCAGCAGCTTGGACCGGGGTTCTAGGAGCTCCTACGAGCAGTACTTC
TRBV25-1	TRBJ1-1	-	-	CASRIRTEGTEAFF	TGTGCCAGTCGAATCAGGACTGAGGGCACTGAAGCTTTCTTT
TRBV11-3	TRBJ2-3	-	TRBD2	CASSLALAGVNTQYF	TGTGCCAGCAGCTTAGCTCTAGCGGGAGTTAATACGCAGTATTTT
TRBV18	TRBJ1-1	-	-	CASSEQEGTEAFF	TGTGCCAGCTCCGAGCAGGAGGGGACTGAAGCTTTCTTT
TRBV28	TRBJ2-7	-	-	CAHQRPGTGNEQYF	TGTGCCCATCAACGGCCCGGTACTGGGAACGAGCAGTACTTC
TRBV19	TRBJ2-3	-	-	CASRIDWTADTQYF	TGTGCCAGTAGGATCGATTGGACGGCAGATACGCAGTATTTT
TRBV6-6	TRBJ2-5	-	-	CASSYRGETQYF	TGTGCCAGCAGTTACCGTGGGGAGACCCAGTACTTC